This T cell receptor beta chain was observed in a study of cytomegalovirus exposure and HLA in healthy donors. Study results and caveats: Available immune exposure information was restricted to CMV serostatus only. A few chains linked to CMV were shown in vitro to be specific for CMV antigens. In an earlier analysis, about 90% or about 30%: the productive usage of most TCR beta V segments. A later analysis by the authors found several of the most significant clusters apparently linked to common viral pathogens.

With 60 Vbeta and 13 Jbeta primers, the PCR was carried out. Clones were read by immunoSEQ multiplex PCR, and TCRdb kept only the in-frame ones, dropping some. The sample yields around 110,000 clones, 77% seen once. Details on this clone: Its antigen is not identified.

Trimming removed 6 bases from V and 2 bases from J, with 10 bases in between. Germline CDR1 reads MNHEY; CDR2 reads SMNVEV (reference sequence). This CDR3 spans 13 amino acids. The sequenced material came from PBMCs. This receptor was identified in a male donor in good health and CMV-seronegative. The chain is built from TRBV27 and TRBJ1-1; D remains ambiguous. CDR3 DNA sequence: TGTGCCAGCAGCTCCAGGCCAAACACTGAAGCTTTCTTT. This sequence encodes CASSSRPNTEAFF.